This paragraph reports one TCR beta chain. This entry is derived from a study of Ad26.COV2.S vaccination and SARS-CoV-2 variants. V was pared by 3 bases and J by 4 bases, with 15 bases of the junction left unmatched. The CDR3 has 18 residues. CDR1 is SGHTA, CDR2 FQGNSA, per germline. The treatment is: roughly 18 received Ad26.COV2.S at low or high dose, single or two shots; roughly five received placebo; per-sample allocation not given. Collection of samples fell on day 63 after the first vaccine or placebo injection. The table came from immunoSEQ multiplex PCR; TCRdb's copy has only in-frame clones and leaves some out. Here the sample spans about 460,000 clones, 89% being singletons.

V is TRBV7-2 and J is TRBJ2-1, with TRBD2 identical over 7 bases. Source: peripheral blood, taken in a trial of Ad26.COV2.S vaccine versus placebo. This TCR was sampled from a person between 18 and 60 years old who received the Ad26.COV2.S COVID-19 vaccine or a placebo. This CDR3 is CASSLRFFGGSAYNEQFF. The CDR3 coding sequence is TGTGCCAGCAGCTTGCGGTTTTTTGGCGGGAGCGCTTACAATGAGCAGTTCTTC.